The 5 T cell receptor beta chains below come from one sample, sequenced in a study of response to subunit inactivated influenza vaccine. TCRdb processed the RT-PCR reads anew with MiXCR; each CDR3 protein has one entry. The sample has about 800,000 distinct CDR3 sequences, 20% to 25% seen once; the top ten hold approximately 10%. The starting material was PBMCs from blood, obtained 5 days after vaccination. The receptors were sampled from a man between 50 and 59 years old who received an inactivated influenza vaccine.

This clonotype was counted only a few times. The chain joins TRBV4-2 to TRBJ1-2; D might be TRBD1 (6 bases). Trimming took 0 bases from V and 3 from J, leaving 14 bases between them. CDR3 length: 16 amino acids. The V gene's germline CDR1 is LGHNA and CDR2 YNFKEQ. The CDR3 region is CASSQDGSGADYGYTF. The CDR3 nucleotides are TGTGCCAGCAGCCAAGATGGGTCGGGGGCAGACTATGGCTACACCTTC.

The rearrangement links TRBV11-2 to TRBJ2-5; 7 bases are shared with TRBD1. This CDR3 has 18 residues. The trim removed 2 bases at V and 0 bases at J, leaving 12 bases unmatched. CDR1 and CDR2 from the germline V gene are SGHAT and FQNNGV. The CDR3: CASSLSPPRTGYQETQYF. The CDR3 nucleotides are TGTGCCAGCAGCTTATCCCCTCCCAGGACAGGTTACCAAGAGACCCAGTACTTC.

This clonotype was seen once. This chain links TRBV20-1 with TRBJ2-2; TRBD2 might be the D (6 bases). Between the trimmed V and J ends, which lost 5 bases and 2 bases, there was a span of 21 bases. CDR1 DFQATT and CDR2 SNEGSKA come from the germline V gene (reference sequence). The CDR3 loop spans 17 amino acids. CDR3 in DNA: TGCAGTGCTCGACCCAGTGGAGGGTCCGGCAACACCGGGGAGCTGTTTTTT. Translating gives CSARPSGGSGNTGELFF.

V is TRBV27 and J is TRBJ2-5; D is uncertain. Germline CDR1 and CDR2: MNHEY and SMNVEV (reference sequence). The CDR3 spans 14 residues. Trimming took off 2 bases at V and 5 bases at J, with 12 bases between the two ends. The DNA of the CDR3 is TGTGCCAGCAGTTTAGCCGGGTCCAGGGAGACCCAGTACTTC. Protein: CASSLAGSRETQYF.

V and J are TRBV29-1 and TRBJ2-5; D is unclear. V was pared by 4 bases and J by 7 bases, with 10 bases between. The germline CDR1 and CDR2 sequences are SQVTM and ANQGSEA. The CDR3 runs 11 residues. This chain's CDR3 is CSVGDQSTQYF. The CDR3 DNA is TGCAGCGTTGGGGATCAGTCGACCCAGTACTTC.